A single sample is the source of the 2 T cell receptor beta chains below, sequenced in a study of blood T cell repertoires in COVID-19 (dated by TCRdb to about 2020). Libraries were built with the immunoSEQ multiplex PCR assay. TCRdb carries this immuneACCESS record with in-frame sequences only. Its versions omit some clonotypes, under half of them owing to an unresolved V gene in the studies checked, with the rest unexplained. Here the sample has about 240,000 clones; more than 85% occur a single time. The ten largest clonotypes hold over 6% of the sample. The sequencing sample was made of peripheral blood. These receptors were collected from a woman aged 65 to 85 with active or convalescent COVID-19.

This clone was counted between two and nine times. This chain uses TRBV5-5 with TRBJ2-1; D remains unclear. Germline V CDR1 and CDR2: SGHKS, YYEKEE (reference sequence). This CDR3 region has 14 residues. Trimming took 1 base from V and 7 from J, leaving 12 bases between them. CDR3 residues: CASSLLSTTNEQFF. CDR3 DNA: TGTGCCAGCAGCTTGCTCAGTACTACAAATGAGCAGTTCTTC.

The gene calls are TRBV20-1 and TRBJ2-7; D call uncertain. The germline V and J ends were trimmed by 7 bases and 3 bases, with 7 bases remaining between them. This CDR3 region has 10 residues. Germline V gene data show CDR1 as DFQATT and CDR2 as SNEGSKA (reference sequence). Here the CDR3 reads CSVRSYEQYF. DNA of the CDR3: TGCAGTGTAAGGAGCTACGAGCAGTACTTC.